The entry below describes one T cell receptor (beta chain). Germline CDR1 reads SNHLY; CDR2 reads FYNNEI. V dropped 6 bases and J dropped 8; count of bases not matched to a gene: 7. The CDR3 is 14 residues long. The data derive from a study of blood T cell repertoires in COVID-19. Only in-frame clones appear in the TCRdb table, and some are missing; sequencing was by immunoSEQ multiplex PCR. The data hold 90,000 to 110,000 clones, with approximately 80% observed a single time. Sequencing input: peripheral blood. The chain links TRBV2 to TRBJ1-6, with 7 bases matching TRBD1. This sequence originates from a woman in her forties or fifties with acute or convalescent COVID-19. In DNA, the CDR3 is TGTGCCAGCAGCCTCACCGACAGGGATTCACCCCTCCACTTT. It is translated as CASSLTDRDSPLHF.